Shown below are 5 T cell receptor beta chains from a single sample sequenced in a study of blood T cell repertoires in COVID-19. Sequencing used immunoSEQ multiplex PCR; TCRdb keeps in-frame clones, though not all of them. The sample records 90,000 to 120,000 clones, 69% being singletons. Sequenced: peripheral blood. These receptors all stem from a man older than 75 with acute or convalescent COVID-19.

The chain couples TRBV6-6 to TRBJ2-1, with D tentatively TRBD1 (5 bases). The germline V and J ends were trimmed by 0 bases and 7 bases, with 7 bases remaining between them. Germline V CDR1 and CDR2: MNHNY, SVGAGI (reference sequence). The CDR3 spans 13 residues. In nucleotides, the CDR3 is TGTGCCAGCAGTTACTCCCAGGGAAATGAGCAGTTCTTC. Translating it yields CASSYSQGNEQFF.

The chain recombines TRBV5-5 with TRBJ1-2; D gene uncertain. V lost 0 bases and J 5 bases, leaving 5 bases between the germline ends. Germline V CDR1 and CDR2: SGHKS, YYEKEE (reference sequence). This CDR3 comprises 12 residues. CDR3 sequence: CASSLDRYGYTF. The CDR3 nucleotides are TGTGCCAGCAGCTTGGACAGATATGGCTACACCTTC.

The rearrangement uses TRBV27 and TRBJ1-6; D gene uncertain. This CDR3 is built from 15 residues. Germline CDR1 reads MNHEY; CDR2 reads SMNVEV (reference sequence). Trimming stripped 6 bases from V and 8 bases from J, with 17 bases between. CDR3: CASSADRLGDSPLHF. CDR3 coding DNA: TGTGCCAGCAGCGCAGACCGCCTCGGGGATTCACCCCTCCACTTT.

A few counts support this clone. The chain has TRBV11-2 and TRBJ2-7; TRBD2 is a possible D gene (6 bases). V lost 2 bases to trimming and J lost 2 bases, with 10 bases between them. The CDR3 runs 14 residues. Germline CDR1 and CDR2: SGHAT and FQNNGV. CDR3: CASSLFRGAYEQYF. The CDR3 coding sequence is TGTGCCAGCAGCTTATTTCGCGGGGCCTACGAGCAGTACTTC. Full variable domain (remainder filled in from reference TRBV11-2 and TRBJ2-7): EAGVAQSPRYKIIEKRQSVAFWCNPISGHATLYWYQQILGQGPKLLIQFQNNGVVDDSQLPKDRFSAERLKGVDSTLKIQPAKLEDSAVYLCASSLFRGAYEQYFGPGTRLTVT.

The CDR3, as DNA: TGTGCCAGCAGTTACCCCGGACTACCCTACGAGCAGTACTTC. Protein: CASSYPGLPYEQYF. The gene calls are TRBV6-6 and TRBJ2-7, with D perhaps TRBD2 (6 bases). V was cut by 2 bases and J by 2 bases, with 10 bases left in between. Germline V CDR1 and CDR2: MNHNY, SVGAGI (reference sequence). This CDR3 has 14 amino acids.